What follows are 23 T cell receptor beta chains derived from one specimen sequenced in a study of a mutant IDH1 vaccine in newly diagnosed glioma. This sample's time point: baseline, week 1 (first vaccination visit). The treatment is: pre-vaccination baseline after standard-of-care therapy. Sequencing used immunoSEQ multiplex PCR; TCRdb keeps in-frame clones, though not all of them. The sample holds about 27,000 clones, roughly 93% seen once. The source material was PBMCs, sampled from a glioma patient treated with radiotherapy, temozolomide or both. Every receptor here comes from a man between 40 and 49 years old with glioma.

J is TRBJ1-5 and V is TRBV5-1; D may be TRBD1 (6 bases). The CDR3 loop spans 13 amino acids. V shed 3 bases and J shed 6 bases, with 10 bases lying between them. From germline, CDR1 is SGHRS and CDR2 YFSETQ. CDR3 nucleotide sequence: TGCGCCAGCAGCTCACAGGGAGGTCAGCCCCAGCATTTT. Translated, it gives CASSSQGGQPQHF.

This chain connects TRBV4-1 to TRBJ1-1; 8 bases are a match to TRBD1. V was pared by 4 bases and J by 4 bases, with 8 bases of the junction left unmatched. The CDR3 has 15 residues. Germline CDR1 MGHRA, CDR2 YSYEKL. The CDR3 DNA follows: TGCGCCAGCAGCCGAAAAAGACAGGGGAGCACTGAAGCTTTCTTT. Encoded protein: CASSRKRQGSTEAFF.

The CDR3 region is CASSPKETQYF. The CDR3 nucleotides are TGTGCCAGCAGCCCCAAAGAGACCCAGTACTTC. The chain couples TRBV7-9 to TRBJ2-5; the D is unclear. From germline, CDR1 is SEHNR and CDR2 FQNEAQ (reference sequence). This CDR3 is 11 amino acids long. V gave up 5 bases and J gave up 3 bases, with 4 bases separating them.

The chain links TRBV13 to TRBJ2-2; D remains ambiguous. The CDR3 extends over 14 amino acids. The germline V gene encodes CDR1 PRHDT and CDR2 FYEKMQ (reference sequence). Trimming pared 5 bases from V and 5 bases from J, leaving 12 bases between. The CDR3 coding sequence is TGTGCCAGCAGCCCTAAAATGGGGACCGGGGAGCTGTTTTTT. Encoded protein: CASSPKMGTGELFF.

The chain links TRBV27 to TRBJ2-7; perhaps TRBD2 as D (7 bases). V lost 5 bases, J lost 2 bases, and 19 bases lay in between. The CDR3 has 16 residues. The V gene's germline CDR1 is MNHEY and CDR2 SMNVEV (reference sequence). The CDR3 loop reads CASSPSGGETAYEQYF. For the CDR3, the DNA is TGTGCCAGCAGTCCGTCGGGGGGCGAAACGGCCTACGAGCAGTACTTC.

The rearrangement links TRBV10-3 to TRBJ1-4, with D perhaps TRBD1 (6 bases). The V end lost 1 base, the J end lost 8 bases, and 26 bases lay between the germline ends. Germline V CDR1 and CDR2: ENHRY, SYGVKD. The CDR3 is 19 residues long. In nucleotides, the CDR3 is TGTGCCATCAGTGAGTTACCAACCAGGGACTTCCGGCAGGGGGAAAAACTGTTTTTT. As protein: CAISELPTRDFRQGEKLFF.

The chain recombines TRBV27 with TRBJ1-2, with TRBD1 as a possible D gene (5 bases). V was pared by 6 bases and J by 4 bases, with 9 bases between. The CDR3 is 12 residues long. The germline gives CDR1 MNHEY, CDR2 SMNVEV (reference sequence). The CDR3 here is CASRSQVYGYTF. The CDR3 bases are TGTGCCAGCAGGTCACAGGTCTATGGCTACACCTTC.

The rearrangement links TRBV29-1 to TRBJ1-2, with D possibly being TRBD1 (5 bases). Germline V gene sequence: CDR1 SQVTM, CDR2 ANQGSEA. Deletions cut 3 bases from V and 1 base from J, with 9 bases between. This CDR3 comprises 13 residues. In nucleotides, the CDR3 is TGCAGCGTTGATTGGGGGATTAACTATGGCTACACCTTC. Amino acid sequence: CSVDWGINYGYTF.

The chain has TRBV2 and TRBJ2-1; no reliable D call. The CDR3 has 12 residues. Looked up from germline, CDR1 is SNHLY and CDR2 is FYNNEI. V was clipped by 2 bases and J by 8 bases, with 7 bases between them. CDR3 sequence (DNA): TGTGCCAGCAGTGAATTGGTCTATGAGCAGTTCTTC. Protein product: CASSELVYEQFF.

The CDR3, as DNA: TGTGCCAGCAGCTTACTTCCCGGGGAGCTGTTTTTT. Translated: CASSLLPGELFF. The chain couples TRBV7-8 to TRBJ2-2; D uncertain. V was trimmed by 2 bases and J by 6 bases, leaving 4 bases between them. The germline CDR1 and CDR2 sequences are SGHVS and FQNEAQ. The CDR3 runs to 12 residues.

This chain uses TRBV12-5 with TRBJ2-3; D might be TRBD2 (6 bases). CDR1 and CDR2 from the germline V gene are LGHNT and FRNRAP. V gave up 9 bases and J gave up 7 bases, with 14 bases separating them. The CDR3 spans 12 residues. CDR3: CARRGGINTQYF. The CDR3 DNA is TGTGCTAGGCGGGGCGGGATTAATACGCAGTATTTT.

J is TRBJ1-2 and V is TRBV9, with D unclear. With 0 bases removed from V and 8 bases from J, the gap between germline ends came to 11 bases. This CDR3 region has 13 residues. Germline V gene sequence: CDR1 SGDLS, CDR2 YYNGEE. In nucleotides, the CDR3 is TGTGCCAGCAGCGTAGAGTCTCTTGGCGGCTACACCTTC. This encodes CASSVESLGGYTF. The full variable domain, with the rest looked up from reference TRBV9 and TRBJ1-2, is DSGVTQTPKHLITATGQRVTLRCSPRSGDLSVYWYQQSLDQGLQFLIQYYNGEERAKGNILERFSAQQFPDLHSELNLSSLELGDSALYFCASSVESLGGYTFGSGTRLTVV.

The genes are TRBV27 and TRBJ2-1; maybe TRBD2 (6 bases). The CDR3 loop spans 14 amino acids. Germline V lookup: CDR1 MNHEY, CDR2 SMNVEV (reference sequence). V lost 4 bases and J lost 12, with 19 bases in between. In nucleotides, the CDR3 is TGTGCCAGCAGTTACACGGGACTCACCGGTGGGCAGTTCTTC. This codes for CASSYTGLTGGQFF.

The chain couples TRBV7-9 to TRBJ2-7, with 8 bases matching TRBD1. Germline CDR1 SEHNR, CDR2 FQNEAQ (reference sequence). V lost 6 bases, J lost 3 bases, and 4 bases stayed unmatched. This CDR3 contains 13 residues. This CDR3 is CASSSDRVYEQYF. The CDR3 nucleotides are TGTGCCAGCAGTTCGGACAGGGTCTACGAGCAGTACTTC.

This sequence joins TRBV7-6 and TRBJ1-1; D not certain. Germline CDR1 reads SGHVS; CDR2 reads FNYEAQ. CDR3 length: 13 residues. Trimming removed 5 bases at V and 5 bases at J, with 12 bases between. The CDR3 region has the DNA TGTGCCAGCAGCCACCATAGGGCGACTGAAGCTTTCTTT. It specifies CASSHHRATEAFF.

This rearrangement joins TRBV7-2 to TRBJ1-2; 7 bases are shared with TRBD1. This CDR3 is 15 amino acids long. Per germline, CDR1 SGHTA and CDR2 FQGNSA. The junction had 4 bases not matched to a gene; V was cut back by 0 bases and J by 3 bases. The CDR3 reads CASSLASTGDYGYTF. The CDR3, as DNA: TGTGCCAGCAGCTTAGCTTCTACAGGGGACTATGGCTACACCTTC.

The chain recombines TRBV7-9 with TRBJ1-2; D gene ambiguous. The CDR3 sequence is 15 residues long. Between the trimmed V and J ends, which lost 5 bases and 0 bases, there was a span of 13 bases. In germline, CDR1 is SEHNR, CDR2 FQNEAQ (reference sequence). CDR3 amino acids: CASSPRPTTNYGYTF. In nucleotides, the CDR3 is TGTGCCAGCAGCCCCCGGCCTACCACTAACTATGGCTACACCTTC. Full variable domain (rest looked up from reference TRBV7-9 and TRBJ1-2): DTGVSQNPRHKITKRGQNVTFRCDPISEHNRLYWYRQTLGQGPEFLTYFQNEAQLEKSRLLSDRFSAERPKGSFSTLEIQRTEQGDSAMYLCASSPRPTTNYGYTFGSGTRLTVV.

The chain combines TRBV7-3 with TRBJ2-1; 9 bases are a match to TRBD2. This CDR3 is built from 17 residues. Trimming took 0 bases from V and 1 from J; bases not matched to a gene: 4. From germline, CDR1 is SGHTA and CDR2 FQGTGA. CDR3 amino acids: CASSLTAGGQSYNEQFF. CDR3 coding DNA: TGTGCCAGCAGCTTAACTGCGGGGGGGCAATCCTACAATGAGCAGTTCTTC.

The rearrangement uses TRBV30 and TRBJ1-4; no clear D. The ends were cut back, 3 bases at V and 6 bases at J, with 14 bases in the middle. The CDR3 sequence is 14 residues long. The V gene's germline CDR1 is GTSNPN and CDR2 SVGIG (reference sequence). DNA of the CDR3: TGTGCCTGGAGGTTCGGACCCTGGGATGAAAAACTGTTTTTT. It specifies CAWRFGPWDEKLFF.

The chain employs TRBV5-6 and TRBJ2-5; D is unresolved. The J call may be mistaken, given a closer DNA end match to TRBJ2-7. Germline CDR1 reads SGHDT; CDR2 reads YYEEEE. The CDR3 length is 14 residues. For the CDR3, the DNA is TGTGCCAGCTACTCGCGGCTTACATCCTACGAGCAGTACTTC. Amino acids: CASYSRLTSYEQYF.

This chain connects TRBV27 to TRBJ1-5, with TRBD1 as a possible D gene (6 bases). Trimming shortened V by 3 bases and J by 4 bases, and 10 bases separated the two germline ends. Per germline, CDR1 MNHEY and CDR2 SMNVEV (reference sequence). The CDR3 is 14 residues long. The CDR3 loop reads CASSLRTENQPQHF. Here the CDR3 DNA reads TGTGCCAGCAGTTTGAGGACAGAAAATCAGCCCCAGCATTTT.

This sequence joins TRBV5-1 and TRBJ1-4; D might be TRBD1 (5 bases). The V and J ends lost 1 base and 6 bases respectively, with 10 bases between them. Germline V CDR1 and CDR2: SGHRS, YFSETQ. The CDR3 consists of 14 residues. CDR3 region: CASSLSGSDEKLFF. DNA of the CDR3: TGCGCCAGCAGCTTGTCAGGGTCGGATGAAAAACTGTTTTTT.

The chain links TRBV7-8 to TRBJ2-1; 10 bases align to TRBD2. J lost 0 bases, V lost 0 bases, and 8 bases had no gene match. This CDR3 has 19 amino acids. Per germline, CDR1 SGHVS and CDR2 FQNEAQ. The CDR3 DNA reads as TGTGCCAGCAGCTTAGCCCTAGCGGGAGCCCACAGCTCCTACAATGAGCAGTTCTTC. It encodes CASSLALAGAHSSYNEQFF.